The 9 T cell receptor beta chains in this list originate from one sample, sequenced in a study of CD8 T cells in ankylosing spondylitis. TCRdb processed the 5' RACE reads anew with MiXCR; each CDR3 protein has one entry. The sample holds 80,000 to 100,000 distinct CDR3 sequences, roughly 8% seen once. Sequencing was carried out using blood, either unsorted or a sorted T cell fraction (not recorded which). The receptor set was obtained from a male donor with ankylosing spondylitis or in good health (not recorded which).

The V gene is TRBV7-9, the J gene TRBJ2-6, with no clear D. With 7 bases removed from V and 4 bases from J, the gap between germline ends came to 14 bases. CDR1 and CDR2 from the germline V gene are SEHNR and FQNEAQ (reference sequence). The CDR3 covers 15 residues. This CDR3 is CASIVSGVGANVLTF. As DNA, the CDR3 is TGTGCCAGCATTGTCAGTGGGGTCGGGGCCAACGTCCTGACTTTC. The whole variable domain, remainder taken from reference TRBV7-9 and TRBJ2-6, is DTGVSQNPRHKITKRGQNVTFRCDPISEHNRLYWYRQTLGQGPEFLTYFQNEAQLEKSRLLSDRFSAERPKGSFSTLEIQRTEQGDSAMYLCASIVSGVGANVLTFGAGSRLTVL.

This clonotype has ten or more counts. The chain uses TRBV27 and TRBJ1-6; D remains ambiguous. Germline loops: CDR1 MNHEY, CDR2 SMNVEV (reference sequence). There are 13 residues in the CDR3. With 6 bases removed from V and 10 bases from J, the gap between germline ends came to 13 bases. CDR3 amino acids: CASSFGPGSPLHF. The CDR3 DNA reads as TGTGCCAGCAGCTTCGGGCCTGGATCACCCCTCCACTTT.

This clonotype was found many times. The CDR3 is CASSEHRSYAEQYF. CDR3 coding DNA: TGTGCCAGCAGTGAACACCGGTCGTACGCCGAGCAGTACTTC. This rearrangement joins TRBV25-1 to TRBJ2-7; no definite D call. Trimming took 2 bases from V and 6 from J, leaving 14 bases between them. The CDR3 loop spans 14 amino acids. Germline V gene data show CDR1 as MGHDK and CDR2 as SYGVNS.

This clonotype has a count of ten or more. The chain recombines TRBV28 with TRBJ2-7; D may be TRBD2 (7 bases). Germline CDR1 is MDHEN and CDR2 is SYDVKM. This CDR3 is built from 14 residues. V was clipped by 6 bases and J by 5 bases, with 17 bases between them. CDR3 residues: CASRQQGGVHEQYF. As DNA, the CDR3 is TGTGCCAGCAGACAACAGGGAGGGGTCCACGAGCAGTACTTC. Looking up the rest from reference TRBV28 and TRBJ2-7 gives the full variable domain: DVKVTQSSRYLVKRTGEKVFLECVQDMDHENMFWYRQDPGLGLRLIYFSYDVKMKEKGDIPEGYSVSREKKERFSLILESASTNQTSMYLCASRQQGGVHEQYFGPGTRLTVT.

This clonotype was picked up a small number of times. This chain links TRBV4-2 with TRBJ2-7; D may be TRBD2 (6 bases). The CDR3 loop spans 13 amino acids. V lost 4 bases and J lost 2, with 9 bases in between. From germline, CDR1 is LGHNA and CDR2 YNFKEQ. The DNA of the CDR3 is TGTGCCAGCAGCCCGGGGGTCCCCTACGAGCAGTACTTC. It is translated as CASSPGVPYEQYF.

This clonotype has at least ten counts. The chain uses TRBV7-6 and TRBJ1-4, with D hard to call. Trimming pared 1 base from V and 8 bases from J, leaving 14 bases between. Germline V gene lookup returns CDR1 SGHVS and CDR2 FNYEAQ. The CDR3 has 15 amino acids. The CDR3 here is CASSLGSGWREKLFF. In nucleotides, the CDR3 is TGTGCCAGCAGCTTAGGGTCGGGGTGGAGAGAAAAACTGTTTTTT.

This clonotype showed up just a few times. The CDR3 DNA is TGTGCCAGCAGCCCGGCGACAGGGAGGAATGGCTACACCTTC. Translating gives CASSPATGRNGYTF. The chain is built from TRBV11-2 and TRBJ1-2; 7 bases are shared with TRBD1. Germline CDR1 is SGHAT and CDR2 is FQNNGV. V gave up 5 bases and J gave up 6 bases; unmatched junction bases: 9. This CDR3 comprises 14 residues.

V usage is TRBV29-1 and J usage is TRBJ1-2; D not certain. This CDR3 is built from 10 residues. CDR1 and CDR2 (germline): SQVTM, ANQGSEA. The V and J ends lost 7 bases and 6 bases respectively, with 9 bases between them. The DNA of the CDR3 is TGCAGCGCCCAAGGGAATGGCTACACCTTC. Residues: CSAQGNGYTF.

This clonotype was recorded at least ten times. The rearrangement joins TRBV4-3 to TRBJ1-4, with D possibly matching TRBD1 (5 bases). V was trimmed by 0 bases and J by 0 bases, leaving 14 bases between them. Germline V gene data show CDR1 as LGHNA and CDR2 as YSLEER. CDR3 length: 18 amino acids. The CDR3 DNA reads TGCGCCAGCAGCCAAGACTACCCCCAGGGTGCAACTAATGAAAAACTGTTTTTT. Translated: CASSQDYPQGATNEKLFF.